This TCR beta chain was profiled in a study of regulatory T cells in long-lasting Graves disease. There are many counts of this clonotype. The time point here: persistent/refractory GD, antithyroid drugs over 5 years with positive TRAb. The TCR library was prepared using RNA isolated from PBMCs. An endocrinology department in Xi'an, China, recruited the patients. The CDR3 totals 15 residues. V was pared by 6 bases and J by 11 bases, with 22 bases between. Construction of the TCR beta libraries employed iRepertoire HTBI primers in conjunction with Arm-PCR of CDR3 regions. TCRdb re-derived calls from the multiplex PCR reads in MiXCR, one entry per CDR3 protein. This sample yields roughly 500,000 distinct CDR3 sequences, of which 22% are seen a single time; around 13% belongs to the top ten.

This sequence originates from a female donor with Graves disease. The chain is built from TRBV12-3 or TRBV12-4 and TRBJ1-4, with a weak D call TRBD1 (6 bases). The sequencing here drew on peripheral blood mononuclear cells (PBMCs), taken when the disease was refractory, from a patient treated with antithyroid drugs. CDR3 bases: TGTGCCAGCAGCGGGGCAGGGACAATAAGTGGTAAACTGTTTTTT. Residues: CASSGAGTISGKLFF.